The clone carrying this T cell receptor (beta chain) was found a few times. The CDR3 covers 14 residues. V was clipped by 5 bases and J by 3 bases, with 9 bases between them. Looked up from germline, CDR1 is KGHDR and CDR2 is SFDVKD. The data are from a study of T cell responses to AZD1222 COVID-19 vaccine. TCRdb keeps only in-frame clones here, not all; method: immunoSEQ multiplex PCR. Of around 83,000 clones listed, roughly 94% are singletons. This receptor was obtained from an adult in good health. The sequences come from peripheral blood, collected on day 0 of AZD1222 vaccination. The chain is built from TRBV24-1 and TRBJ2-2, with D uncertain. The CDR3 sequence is CATSGPEDTGELFF. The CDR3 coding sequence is TGTGCCACCAGTGGACCTGAGGACACCGGGGAGCTGTTTTTT.